This entry is about one T cell receptor (beta chain). The data derive from a study of CD8 T cells in Susac syndrome. Each Susac syndrome patient had definite or probable disease by recently defined criteria. RNA, at roughly 0.45 to 1 ug, was reverse transcribed with random hexamers. TCRdb redid the calling of the immunoSEQ multiplex PCR reads with MiXCR, one entry per CDR3 protein. The sample gives 95,000 to 150,000 distinct CDR3 sequences, 96% of which show up once; 0.11% to 0.15% is in the top ten. CDR1 DFQATT and CDR2 SNEGSKA come from the germline V gene (reference sequence). This CDR3 spans 16 amino acids. V dropped 2 bases and J dropped 3; count of bases not matched to a gene: 6.

The sequenced material came from CD4+ T cells from PBMCs. The chain combines TRBV20-1 with TRBJ2-1; 11 bases agree with TRBD2. The source is a human donor with Susac syndrome. The CDR3 region has the DNA TGCAGTGCTAGAACGGCTCTAGCGGGAGGCTACAATGAGCAGTTCTTC. Protein product: CSARTALAGGYNEQFF.